The clone carrying this T cell receptor (beta chain) was recorded a few times. Its antigen remains unknown. Samples were assayed with immunoSEQ v3.0 at survey level. Some clones are missing from TCRdb's copy, which holds only in-frame ones; the method was immunoSEQ multiplex PCR. The repertoire holds 25,000 to 35,000 clones, with around 80% as singletons. These data are taken from a study of long-term antiretroviral therapy in people with HIV. Per donor, a minimum of one pre-ART and a minimum of two post-ART PBMC samples were available. Trimming removed 3 bases from V and 10 bases from J, with 10 bases in between. CDR1 and CDR2 (germline): GTSNPN, SVGIG (reference sequence). This CDR3 spans 12 amino acids. Study results and limitations: Blood dating 2004 to 2017 may reflect older ART regimens. In HIV, the repertoires covered a tighter span of CDR3 lengths than in controls.

This chain connects TRBV30 to TRBJ1-6, with D perhaps matching TRBD1 (6 bases). The material sequenced was unsorted PBMCs, taken 3.1 years after starting antiretroviral therapy. This clonotype was sampled from a woman aged 45-65 years with HIV. The chain's CDR3 is CAWSPGQSPLHF. The CDR3 nucleotides are TGTGCCTGGAGCCCGGGACAATCACCCCTCCACTTT.